Listed below are T cell receptor beta chains from one sample, sequenced in a study of regulatory T cells in long-lasting Graves disease. TCRdb re-derived calls from the multiplex PCR reads in MiXCR, one entry per CDR3 protein. The sample lists roughly 450,000 distinct CDR3 sequences, around 20% occurring once. The sequences come from peripheral blood mononuclear cells (PBMCs), collected when the disease was refractory, from a patient treated with antithyroid drugs. These receptor sequences come from a female donor with Graves disease. Each CDR3 is given with its conserved first and last residue. Fields, in order: clone size, D gene, V gene, J gene, CDR3 protein, CDR3 DNA. A D gene is named only where the DNA matches it firmly. Where a row states a size, it is once, few, many or the class of an expanded clone; other rows omit it.

clone size: many; D gene: .; V gene: TRBV28; J gene: TRBJ2-7; CDR3 protein: CASSFLGGTYEQYF; CDR3 DNA: TGTGCCAGCAGTTTTTTAGGCGGCACCTACGAGCAGTACTTC
clone size: few; D gene: .; V gene: TRBV6-5; J gene: TRBJ2-7; CDR3 protein: CASSYPAGEEQYF; CDR3 DNA: TGTGCCAGCAGTTACCCCGCCGGGGAAGAGCAGTACTTC
clone size: many; D gene: .; V gene: TRBV12-3/TRBV12-4; J gene: TRBJ2-2; CDR3 protein: CASRRRTGELFF; CDR3 DNA: TGTGCCAGCAGGCGAAGAACCGGGGAGCTGTTTTTT
clone size: once; D gene: TRBD2; V gene: TRBV14; J gene: TRBJ2-1; CDR3 protein: CASSRVAGGDEQFF; CDR3 DNA: TGTGCCAGCAGCCGTGTAGCGGGAGGGGATGAGCAGTTCTTC
clone size: many; D gene: .; V gene: TRBV29-1; J gene: TRBJ2-5; CDR3 protein: CSVEEPLAGWPQETQYF; CDR3 DNA: TGCAGCGTTGAAGAGCCATTGGCGGGGTGGCCACAAGAGACCCAGTACTTC
clone size: many; D gene: TRBD2; V gene: TRBV28; J gene: TRBJ2-7; CDR3 protein: CASSQDLAGTYEQYF; CDR3 DNA: TGTGCCAGCAGTCAAGACCTAGCGGGAACCTACGAGCAGTACTTC
clone size: many; D gene: .; V gene: TRBV28; J gene: TRBJ1-1; CDR3 protein: CASSAPGRNTEAFF; CDR3 DNA: TGTGCCAGCAGTGCCCCGGGGCGGAACACTGAAGCTTTCTTT
clone size: many; D gene: TRBD2; V gene: TRBV20-1; J gene: TRBJ2-5; CDR3 protein: CSASRTSGIPAFQETQYF; CDR3 DNA: TGCAGTGCTAGTCGGACTAGCGGGATTCCAGCCTTCCAAGAGACCCAGTACTTC
clone size: many; D gene: TRBD1; V gene: TRBV6-1; J gene: TRBJ1-2; CDR3 protein: CASSRDRVLPGYTF; CDR3 DNA: TGTGCCAGCAGCCGTGACAGGGTTTTACCTGGCTACACCTTC
clone size: .; D gene: TRBD2; V gene: TRBV25-1; J gene: TRBJ2-1; CDR3 protein: CASSEGGLAAYNEQFF; CDR3 DNA: TGTGCCAGCAGTGAAGGCGGTCTAGCGGCCTACAATGAGCAGTTCTTC
clone size: many; D gene: .; V gene: TRBV28; J gene: TRBJ1-5; CDR3 protein: CASSFSEPQHF; CDR3 DNA: TGTGCCAGCAGTTTTTCAGAACCCCAGCATTTT
clone size: .; D gene: .; V gene: TRBV6-1; J gene: TRBJ2-5; CDR3 protein: CASSYDRRTQYF; CDR3 DNA: TGTGCCAGCAGTTACGACCGGCGGACCCAGTACTTC
clone size: .; D gene: .; V gene: TRBV6-2/TRBV6-3; J gene: TRBJ1-5; CDR3 protein: CASSLGHHISNQPQHF; CDR3 DNA: TGTGCCAGCAGTTTAGGACACCACATTAGCAATCAGCCCCAGCATTTT
clone size: .; D gene: TRBD1; V gene: TRBV7-8; J gene: TRBJ1-1; CDR3 protein: CASSPRDRGPNTEAFF; CDR3 DNA: TGTGCCAGCAGCCCTCGGGACAGGGGGCCGAACACTGAAGCTTTCTTT
clone size: .; D gene: .; V gene: TRBV9; J gene: TRBJ1-2; CDR3 protein: CASSLTDTHFNYGYTF; CDR3 DNA: TGTGCCAGCAGCCTAACCGACACCCATTTCAACTATGGCTACACCTTC
clone size: few; D gene: .; V gene: TRBV6-1; J gene: TRBJ1-5; CDR3 protein: CASSNHRDNQPQHF; CDR3 DNA: TGTGCCAGCAGTAACCACAGGGACAATCAGCCCCAGCATTTT
clone size: many; D gene: TRBD2; V gene: TRBV2; J gene: TRBJ2-5; CDR3 protein: CASRPAGARGETQYF; CDR3 DNA: TGTGCCAGCAGACCGGCGGGAGCGCGCGGGGAGACCCAGTACTTC
clone size: few; D gene: TRBD1; V gene: TRBV4-1; J gene: TRBJ2-5; CDR3 protein: CASTTDPGGGETQYF; CDR3 DNA: TGCGCCAGCACAACCGACCCAGGGGGTGGTGAGACCCAGTACTTC
clone size: .; D gene: .; V gene: TRBV29-1; J gene: TRBJ2-7; CDR3 protein: CSVVGSSYEQYF; CDR3 DNA: TGCAGCGTTGTCGGTAGCTCCTACGAGCAGTACTTC
clone size: many; D gene: TRBD1; V gene: TRBV11-2; J gene: TRBJ1-1; CDR3 protein: CASSLDSWDRGTEAFF; CDR3 DNA: TGTGCCAGCAGCTTAGATAGCTGGGACAGGGGCACTGAAGCTTTCTTT
clone size: .; D gene: TRBD1; V gene: TRBV29-1; J gene: TRBJ2-7; CDR3 protein: CSVETGQGADEQYF; CDR3 DNA: TGCAGCGTTGAGACGGGACAGGGGGCTGACGAGCAGTACTTC
clone size: many; D gene: TRBD1; V gene: TRBV28; J gene: TRBJ1-2; CDR3 protein: CAARMQGGYGYTF; CDR3 DNA: TGTGCCGCGAGGATGCAGGGGGGCTATGGCTACACCTTC
clone size: .; D gene: .; V gene: TRBV29-1; J gene: TRBJ1-1; CDR3 protein: CSVTIGTSEAFF; CDR3 DNA: TGCAGCGTTACCATAGGGACTTCAGAAGCTTTCTTT
clone size: .; D gene: .; V gene: TRBV4-2; J gene: TRBJ2-7; CDR3 protein: CASSQTLAGEQYF; CDR3 DNA: TGTGCCAGCAGCCAAACCCTAGCCGGCGAGCAGTACTTC
clone size: .; D gene: TRBD2; V gene: TRBV24-1; J gene: TRBJ2-2; CDR3 protein: CATSDPGLAFTGELFF; CDR3 DNA: TGTGCCACCAGTGATCCGGGACTAGCCTTTACCGGGGAGCTGTTTTTT
clone size: many; D gene: TRBD1; V gene: TRBV19; J gene: TRBJ1-1; CDR3 protein: CASTPTGGGTEAFF; CDR3 DNA: TGTGCCAGTACCCCGACAGGGGGTGGGACTGAAGCTTTCTTT
clone size: .; D gene: .; V gene: TRBV4-3; J gene: TRBJ2-1; CDR3 protein: CASSHGTVNEQFF; CDR3 DNA: TGCGCCAGCAGCCATGGGACTGTTAATGAGCAGTTCTTC
clone size: once; D gene: TRBD1; V gene: TRBV7-9; J gene: TRBJ1-1; CDR3 protein: CASSLTRRGLDTEAFF; CDR3 DNA: TGTGCCAGCAGCTTAACCCGAAGGGGGCTCGACACTGAAGCTTTCTTT
clone size: .; D gene: TRBD2; V gene: TRBV5-1; J gene: TRBJ2-7; CDR3 protein: CASSLSAGGHEQYF; CDR3 DNA: TGCGCCAGCAGCTTGAGCGCGGGAGGGCACGAGCAGTACTTC
clone size: .; D gene: .; V gene: TRBV11-2; J gene: TRBJ1-1; CDR3 protein: CASSLGGGRTEAFF; CDR3 DNA: TGTGCCAGCAGCTTAGGGGGGGGCCGGACTGAAGCTTTCTTT
clone size: .; D gene: TRBD1; V gene: TRBV27; J gene: TRBJ2-6; CDR3 protein: CASSRQGALGANVLTF; CDR3 DNA: TGTGCCAGCAGCCGACAGGGGGCGCTTGGGGCCAACGTCCTGACTTTC
clone size: .; D gene: .; V gene: TRBV7-3; J gene: TRBJ2-4; CDR3 protein: CASSPHRTGLAKSIQYF; CDR3 DNA: TGTGCCAGCAGCCCACATAGGACGGGGCTAGCCAAAAGCATTCAGTACTTC
clone size: many; D gene: .; V gene: TRBV11-2; J gene: TRBJ2-7; CDR3 protein: CASSSDFSAYEQYF; CDR3 DNA: TGTGCCAGCAGCTCGGACTTCTCAGCCTACGAGCAGTACTTC
clone size: few; D gene: TRBD2; V gene: TRBV13; J gene: TRBJ2-5; CDR3 protein: CASSLGTTDRGIQYF; CDR3 DNA: TGTGCCAGCAGCCTTGGGACTACCGATCGGGGGATCCAGTACTTC
clone size: many; D gene: .; V gene: TRBV6-1; J gene: TRBJ2-7; CDR3 protein: CASSPPAGVIDEQYF; CDR3 DNA: TGTGCCAGCAGTCCGCCGGCAGGGGTGATCGACGAGCAGTACTTC
clone size: .; D gene: TRBD1; V gene: TRBV12-3/TRBV12-4; J gene: TRBJ1-6; CDR3 protein: CASSTIMDRALSYNSPLHF; CDR3 DNA: TGTGCCAGCAGTACCATCATGGACAGGGCCCTCTCCTATAATTCACCCCTCCACTTT
clone size: few; D gene: .; V gene: TRBV19; J gene: TRBJ2-5; CDR3 protein: CASRSTLMETQYF; CDR3 DNA: TGTGCCAGTAGATCGACCCTGATGGAGACCCAGTACTTC
clone size: many; D gene: .; V gene: TRBV18; J gene: TRBJ2-7; CDR3 protein: CASSRTPSYEQYF; CDR3 DNA: TGTGCCAGCAGCCGTACACCCTCCTACGAGCAGTACTTC
clone size: few; D gene: .; V gene: TRBV7-2; J gene: TRBJ1-2; CDR3 protein: CASSLDSLYGYTF; CDR3 DNA: TGTGCCAGCAGCTTAGACAGCCTGTATGGCTACACCTTC
clone size: few; D gene: TRBD2; V gene: TRBV7-9; J gene: TRBJ2-5; CDR3 protein: CASSSTREGETQHF; CDR3 DNA: TGTGCCAGCAGCTCAACGCGGGAGGGAGAGACCCAGCACTTC
clone size: few; D gene: TRBD1; V gene: TRBV30; J gene: TRBJ1-1; CDR3 protein: CAWRDAHRGVAFF; CDR3 DNA: TGTGCCTGGAGGGATGCTCACAGGGGTGTGGCTTTCTTT
clone size: many; D gene: TRBD2; V gene: TRBV20-1; J gene: TRBJ2-7; CDR3 protein: CSARDLGRELKGEQYF; CDR3 DNA: TGCAGTGCTAGAGATCTTGGGCGGGAGTTAAAGGGCGAGCAGTACTTC
clone size: many; D gene: TRBD1; V gene: TRBV10-3; J gene: TRBJ1-6; CDR3 protein: CAISEGTENSPLHF; CDR3 DNA: TGTGCCATCAGTGAGGGGACAGAGAATTCACCCCTCCACTTT
clone size: many; D gene: .; V gene: TRBV13; J gene: TRBJ2-2; CDR3 protein: CASREGFGELFF; CDR3 DNA: TGTGCCAGCAGGGAGGGGTTCGGGGAGCTGTTTTTT